The present entry profiles one T cell receptor beta chain with its context. Its antigen is as yet unknown. The data were obtained in a study of CD8+ T cells in alopecia areata. Study-wide results and caveats: Because of a solitary nonresponder, the connection of baseline CD8+ expansion to response stays uncertain. Administration of tofacitinib significantly diminished scalp clonality and expanded CD8+ clones within the top 100. Elevated clonality characterized lesional scalp relative to normal scalp, particularly in alopecia totalis/universalis.

J gave up 3 bases and V 1 base, and 9 bases lay outside the gene matches. The CDR3 is 16 amino acids. Treatment described: oral pan-JAK inhibitor, 5-10 mg twice daily. Obtained from alopecia areata patients were lesional scalp punch biopsies along with peripheral blood. TCR sequencing used cDNA made by reverse transcription of extracted RNA. Using immunoSEQ multiplex PCR, the repertoire was profiled, and TCRdb retains in-frame clones only, with some absent. The data hold 10,000 to 15,000 clones, with 68% observed a single time. This TCR was recovered from a human donor with alopecia areata. Specimen: skin, collected at week 4, from a patient treated with tofacitinib. V and J are TRBV23-1 and TRBJ2-7; 7 positions agree with TRBD1. TRBV23-1 is assigned to the ORF class and has an uncertain function. CDR3 in amino acids: CASSQLEAGGLYEQYF. In DNA, the CDR3 is TGCGCCAGCAGTCAATTGGAGGCAGGGGGTCTCTACGAGCAGTACTTC.